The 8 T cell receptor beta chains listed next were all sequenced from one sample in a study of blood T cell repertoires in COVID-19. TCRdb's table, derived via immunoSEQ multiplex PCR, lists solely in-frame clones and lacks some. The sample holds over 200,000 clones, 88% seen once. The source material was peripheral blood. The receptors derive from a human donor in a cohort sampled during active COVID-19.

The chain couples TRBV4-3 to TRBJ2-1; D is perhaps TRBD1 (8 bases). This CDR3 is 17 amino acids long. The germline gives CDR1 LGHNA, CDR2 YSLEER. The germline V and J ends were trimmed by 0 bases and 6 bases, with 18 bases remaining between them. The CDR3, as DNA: TGCGCCAGCAGCCAAGATATCGGGAACAGGGGGGGCAATGAGCAGTTCTTC. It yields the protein CASSQDIGNRGGNEQFF.

DNA for the CDR3: TGTGCCAGTAGCATGGGGACGCGGGGAGAGCAGTACTTC. This sequence encodes CASSMGTRGEQYF. The V gene is TRBV19, the J gene TRBJ2-7, with D possibly matching TRBD2 (6 bases). The V and J ends lost 6 bases and 7 bases respectively, with 16 bases between them. This CDR3 has 13 residues. The germline gives CDR1 LNHDA, CDR2 SQIVND (reference sequence).

The CDR3 loop is CASSPGLGDLGWEQYF. As DNA, the CDR3 is TGTGCCAGTAGTCCGGGACTCGGGGATCTCGGGTGGGAGCAGTACTTC. The J gene is TRBJ2-7, the V gene TRBV19; perhaps TRBD2 as D (6 bases). Trimming pared 5 bases from V and 7 bases from J, leaving 24 bases between. The CDR3 loop spans 16 amino acids. The germline CDR1 and CDR2 sequences are LNHDA and SQIVND (reference sequence).

The CDR3 bases are TGTGCCAGCAGCCGAGAAACCGGGTCGGAGCGCACTGAAGCTTTCTTT. It specifies CASSRETGSERTEAFF. This chain links TRBV3-1 (or the pseudogene TRBV3-2) with TRBJ1-1; no definite D call. The V gene's germline CDR1 is LGHDT and CDR2 YNNKEL (reference sequence). Trimming stripped 4 bases from V and 4 bases from J, with 19 bases between. The CDR3 consists of 16 residues.

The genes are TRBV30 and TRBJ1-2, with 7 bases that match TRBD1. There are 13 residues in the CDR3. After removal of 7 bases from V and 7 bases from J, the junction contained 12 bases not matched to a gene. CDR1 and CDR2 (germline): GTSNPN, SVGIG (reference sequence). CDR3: CASLPDRVRGYTF. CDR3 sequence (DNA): TGTGCCTCCTTACCCGACAGGGTGCGTGGCTACACCTTC.

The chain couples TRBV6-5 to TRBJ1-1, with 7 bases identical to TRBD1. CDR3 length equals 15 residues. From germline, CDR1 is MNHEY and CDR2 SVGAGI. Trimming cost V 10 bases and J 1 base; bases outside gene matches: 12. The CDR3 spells CATRRQGQKNTEAFF. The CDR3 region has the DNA TGTGCCACCAGACGGCAGGGACAGAAGAACACTGAAGCTTTCTTT.

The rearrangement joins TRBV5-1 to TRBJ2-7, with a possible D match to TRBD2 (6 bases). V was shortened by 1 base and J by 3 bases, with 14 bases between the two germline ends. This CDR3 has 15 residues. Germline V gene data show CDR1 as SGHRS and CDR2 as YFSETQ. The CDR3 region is CASSLTWDFRYEQYF. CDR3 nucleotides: TGCGCCAGCAGCTTGACCTGGGACTTCCGCTACGAGCAGTACTTC.

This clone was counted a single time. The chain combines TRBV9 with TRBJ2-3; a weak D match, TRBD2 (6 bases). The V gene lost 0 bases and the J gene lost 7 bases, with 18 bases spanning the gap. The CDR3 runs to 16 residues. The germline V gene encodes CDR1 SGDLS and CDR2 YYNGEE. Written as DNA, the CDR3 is TGTGCCAGCAGCGTAGGAACCGGGACTTCCGGAAATACGCAGTATTTT. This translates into CASSVGTGTSGNTQYF.